The sample holds many counts of the clone carrying this T cell receptor beta chain. Libraries were prepared by immunoSEQ multiplex PCR; TCRdb keeps only in-frame clonotypes and omits some of them. The sample lists around 480,000 clones; approximately 88% were seen once. The data belong to a study of blood T cell repertoires in COVID-19. Study summary: There were acute and convalescent COVID-19 samples, and they came from the United States, Italy and Spain.

The V end lost 4 bases, the J end lost 5 bases, and 6 bases lay between the germline ends. The CDR3 sequence is 11 residues long. Source material: peripheral blood. The V gene is TRBV12-3 or TRBV12-4, the J gene TRBJ2-7; weak D call: TRBD2 (5 bases). The TCR was taken from a woman in her forties or fifties with COVID-19, enrolled during active disease. This chain's CDR3 is CASSWGDEQYF. CDR3 bases: TGTGCCAGCAGTTGGGGAGACGAGCAGTACTTC.